The next 5 T cell receptor beta chains were all read from a single sample in a study of a mutant IDH1 vaccine in newly diagnosed glioma. Clones were sequenced by immunoSEQ multiplex PCR, and TCRdb holds only the in-frame ones, with some missing. This sample has 30,000 to 40,000 clones, with roughly 79% found just once. This sample's time point: week 23, last vaccination. Mutant IDH1 20-mer peptide, at 300 ug, made up each vaccine dose, with topical imiquimod. The antigens of these receptors remain unknown. The source was PBMCs, collected from a glioma patient whose treatment included an IDH1 peptide vaccine. The receptors stem from a man aged 35 to 55 with glioma.

V gene TRBV2 combines with J gene TRBJ2-3; no clear D. The CDR3 has 16 amino acids. Trimming removed 1 base from V and 0 bases from J, with 11 bases in between. Per the germline V gene, CDR1 is SNHLY and CDR2 is FYNNEI. The CDR3 DNA reads TGTGCCAGCAGTGAAGACAACCCGTCTAGCACAGATACGCAGTATTTT. Protein: CASSEDNPSSTDTQYF.

This clone has only a few counts. The chain carries TRBV19 and TRBJ2-1, with TRBD2 identical over 15 bases. The germline gives CDR1 LNHDA, CDR2 SQIVND (reference sequence). The CDR3 has 17 residues. V gave up 7 bases and J gave up 6 bases; unmatched junction bases: 10. The CDR3 reads CASTPGLAGGPVNEQFF. The CDR3 DNA reads as TGTGCCAGTACCCCCGGACTAGCGGGAGGGCCCGTCAATGAGCAGTTCTTC.

This CDR3 is CASSPLPTVGEQYF. CDR3 DNA: TGTGCCAGCAGCCCGCTTCCTACTGTTGGCGAGCAGTACTTC. V usage is TRBV5-6 and J usage is TRBJ2-7; D ambiguous. V was cut by 4 bases and J by 6 bases, with 17 bases left in between. CDR1 and CDR2 (germline): SGHDT, YYEEEE. The CDR3 sequence is 14 residues long. Using reference TRBV5-6 and TRBJ2-7 for the parts outside the CDR3, the full variable domain is DAGVTQSPTHLIKTRGQQVTLRCSPKSGHDTVSWYQQALGQGPQFIFQYYEEEERQRGNFPDRFSGHQFPNYSSELNVNALLLGDSALYLCASSPLPTVGEQYFGPGTRLTVT.

The rearrangement joins TRBV12-5 to TRBJ2-1, with 11 bases identical to TRBD1. CDR3 size: 17 residues. The germline gives CDR1 LGHNT, CDR2 FRNRAP. The J segment lost 6 bases and the V segment lost 0 bases, leaving 7 bases of the junction unmatched. This chain's CDR3 is CASGLVRTGGMGNEQFF. The CDR3 coding sequence is TGTGCTAGTGGTTTGGTAAGGACAGGGGGCATGGGCAATGAGCAGTTCTTC.

The gene calls are TRBV27 and TRBJ2-5, with 7 positions matching TRBD2. V dropped 4 bases and J dropped 7; count of bases not matched to a gene: 3. Germline V gene sequence: CDR1 MNHEY, CDR2 SMNVEV (reference sequence). This CDR3 has 12 residues. The CDR3 protein is CASSSGGGTQYF. In nucleotides, the CDR3 is TGTGCCAGCAGTTCGGGGGGAGGGACCCAGTACTTC.